This T cell receptor beta chain was observed in a study of blood T cells in healthy people across ages. Points from the study as a whole: PBMC samples, being unsorted, prevented any conclusive comparison of naive and antigen-experienced cells. Any changes in expanded clonotypes were possibly confounded, as donor CMV status remained unknown.

This clonotype has at least ten counts. Antigen unknown. Combining a sample-barcoded 5' primer with a J-beta primer mix, a second PCR ran for roughly 7 to 12 cycles. Individual samples furnished no less than 2.5 million CDR3-containing paired-end reads apiece. TCRdb re-called the 5' RACE reads with MiXCR, one entry per CDR3 protein. The table records around 1,700,000 distinct CDR3 sequences, 25% to 30% of them present only once. CDR1 and CDR2 from the germline V gene are MNHNY and SVGAGI (reference sequence). The CDR3 totals 15 residues. The germline V and J ends were trimmed by 4 bases and 7 bases, with 17 bases remaining between them.

This sequence originates from a woman between 25 and 40 years old in good health. V usage is TRBV6-6 and J usage is TRBJ2-1; the D is unclear. Sequences were obtained from blood. CDR3: CASSSGVGMGNEQFF. In nucleotides, the CDR3 is TGTGCCAGCAGTTCCGGAGTAGGGATGGGGAATGAGCAGTTCTTC.